This T cell receptor (beta chain) was sequenced in a study of T cell clonotyping in hematopoietic cell transplantation. Study-level findings and limits: No sorting was done, leaving CD4 and CD8 contributions mixed. Few recipient clonotypes overlapped donors; over 95% were de novo at given depth.

The assay was immunoSEQ multiplex PCR, and TCRdb's table has in-frame clones only and misses some. The repertoire holds 17,000 or so clones, with less than 80% as singletons. V lost 3 bases, J lost 6 bases, and 7 bases stayed unmatched. Germline CDR1 is SGHDT and CDR2 is YYEEEE. The CDR3 totals 15 residues. Concerning this clone: What it binds is unknown.

The sequence was collected from a woman between 55 and 75 years old in good health. Some clones in this sample may be carry-over from other donors' samples. The source material was peripheral blood mononuclear cells. The chain carries TRBV5-6 and TRBJ2-2; 8 bases are shared with TRBD2. The CDR3 sequence is CASSSWTSFAGELFF. The CDR3 nucleotides are TGTGCCAGCAGCTCCTGGACTAGCTTCGCCGGGGAGCTGTTTTTT.